Listed below are T cell receptor beta chains from one sample, sequenced in a study of Graves' ophthalmopathy and Graves' hyperthyroidism. TCRdb passed the multiplex PCR reads through MiXCR, listing each CDR3 protein once. The sample has roughly 410,000 distinct CDR3 sequences; 15% are singletons. Sequenced material: peripheral blood. All receptors derive from a woman under 30 with stable Graves' hyperthyroidism. Each CDR3 is given with its conserved first and last residue. D genes are given only for firm matches. Only some rows state a clone size, as once, few, many or a class for expanded clones.

CDR3 length,clone size,D gene,V gene,J gene,CDR3 protein,CDR3 DNA
15,many,NA,TRBV20-1,TRBJ1-2,CSAPMAHPVRGGYTF,TGCAGTGCCCCGATGGCGCACCCGGTTCGGGGTGGCTACACCTTC
14,many,NA,TRBV25-1,TRBJ1-6,CASSETSYNSPLHF,TGTGCCAGCAGTGAAACCAGCTATAATTCACCCCTCCACTTT
16,NA,NA,TRBV6-5,TRBJ1-1,CASSYRYNPMNTEAFF,TGTGCCAGCAGTTACCGATATAACCCGATGAACACTGAAGCTTTCTTT
14,NA,TRBD1,TRBV6-1,TRBJ1-1,CASSKQGYGTEAFF,TGTGCCAGCAGTAAACAGGGGTACGGCACTGAAGCTTTCTTT
14,NA,NA,TRBV7-9,TRBJ2-7,CASSLNQDPYEQYF,TGTGCCAGCAGCTTAAACCAGGATCCCTACGAGCAGTACTTC
14,NA,NA,TRBV12-3/TRBV12-4,TRBJ1-3,CASSPQQGLYTIYF,TGTGCCAGCAGCCCTCAACAGGGTCTGTACACCATATATTTT
12,many,NA,TRBV20-1,TRBJ1-1,CSAFLTNTEAFF,TGCAGTGCTTTTCTTACGAACACTGAAGCTTTCTTT
15,many,TRBD1,TRBV10-3,TRBJ1-2,CAIRQDRGSFYGYTF,TGTGCCATCAGACAAGACAGGGGGAGCTTCTATGGCTACACCTTC
15,many,NA,TRBV11-3,TRBJ2-7,CASSLEIPGVYEQYF,TGTGCCAGCAGCTTAGAAATTCCGGGGGTCTACGAGCAGTACTTC
15,NA,NA,TRBV5-6,TRBJ2-7,CASSLPAGSPYEQYF,TGTGCCAGCAGCTTACCCGCAGGAAGTCCCTACGAGCAGTACTTC
13,many,NA,TRBV19,TRBJ2-7,CASGAESSYEQYF,TGTGCCAGTGGAGCGGAGAGCTCCTACGAGCAGTACTTC
15,many,TRBD1,TRBV5-1,TRBJ1-2,CASSASPSGGRGYTF,TGCGCCAGCAGCGCCAGCCCTTCAGGGGGACGTGGCTACACCTTC
14,many,NA,TRBV5-1,TRBJ1-1,CASSLEYMNTEAFF,TGCGCCAGCAGCTTGGAATATATGAACACTGAAGCTTTCTTT
15,many,NA,TRBV6-5,TRBJ1-2,CASSYWSTETYGYTF,TGTGCCAGCAGTTACTGGTCGACAGAGACTTATGGCTACACCTTC
16,many,NA,TRBV9,TRBJ2-5,CASSVDVGMNQETQYF,TGTGCCAGCAGCGTAGATGTAGGGATGAACCAAGAGACCCAGTACTTC
16,many,NA,TRBV12-3/TRBV12-4,TRBJ1-5,CASSPGGSVGGQPQHF,TGTGCCAGCAGTCCAGGCGGGTCTGTGGGAGGTCAGCCCCAGCATTTT
14,few,NA,TRBV11-2,TRBJ2-5,CASQSGAPKETQYF,TGTGCCAGCCAATCAGGGGCACCGAAAGAGACCCAGTACTTC
15,few,NA,TRBV28,TRBJ1-2,CAGSPLGGRNYGYTF,TGTGCCGGCAGTCCCCTGGGGGGGCGCAACTATGGCTACACCTTC
16,few,TRBD1,TRBV4-1,TRBJ2-2,CASSQVGRQGSGELFF,TGCGCCAGCAGCCAAGTGGGGAGACAGGGGAGCGGGGAGCTGTTTTTT
17,many,TRBD1,TRBV2,TRBJ1-2,CASSDAGTGAGSYGYTF,TGTGCCAGCAGTGACGCCGGGACAGGGGCCGGGAGCTATGGCTACACCTTC
12,many,NA,TRBV12-3/TRBV12-4,TRBJ1-2,CASSIRRGGYTF,TGTGCCAGCAGTATTCGCCGGGGTGGCTACACCTTC
14,few,TRBD1,TRBV24-1,TRBJ1-2,CATSDANRGDGYTF,TGTGCCACCAGTGATGCAAACAGGGGTGATGGCTACACCTTC
14,NA,NA,TRBV7-3,TRBJ2-7,CASSSGPKDYEQYF,TGTGCCAGCAGTAGCGGCCCAAAGGATTACGAGCAGTACTTC
14,few,TRBD1,TRBV5-1,TRBJ1-2,CASSLGGTAISYTF,TGCGCCAGCAGCTTGGGGGGGACAGCTATCTCCTACACCTTC
15,few,TRBD2,TRBV5-1,TRBJ2-5,CASSARLALQETQYF,TGCGCCAGCAGCGCCCGACTAGCTCTCCAAGAGACCCAGTACTTC
14,many,NA,TRBV7-8,TRBJ1-1,CASSLGVENTEAFF,TGTGCCAGCAGCTTAGGCGTGGAGAACACTGAAGCTTTCTTT
13,many,NA,TRBV4-1,TRBJ2-7,CASSQEVPYEQYF,TGCGCCAGCAGCCAAGAAGTACCCTACGAGCAGTACTTC
15,many,TRBD1,TRBV6-1,TRBJ2-7,CASSLPGQGSDEQYF,TGTGCCAGCAGCCTTCCGGGACAGGGGTCAGACGAGCAGTACTTC
16,many,NA,TRBV24-1,TRBJ2-7,CATSDPQGIGVDEQYF,TGTGCCACCAGTGATCCTCAGGGGATTGGAGTCGACGAGCAGTACTTC
20,NA,NA,TRBV5-6,TRBJ1-5,CASTLSRDFWGGSSNQPQHF,TGTGCCAGCACCTTGAGCCGTGACTTTTGGGGGGGCTCTAGCAATCAGCCCCAGCATTTT
12,many,NA,TRBV12-3/TRBV12-4,TRBJ1-1,CASTEMNTEAFF,TGTGCCAGCACGGAGATGAACACTGAAGCTTTCTTT
13,many,NA,TRBV11-1,TRBJ2-5,CASSFGAGETQYF,TGTGCCAGCAGCTTCGGCGCAGGAGAGACCCAGTACTTC
16,NA,TRBD1,TRBV29-1,TRBJ2-1,CSVPGQVNPSYNEQFF,TGCAGCGTTCCGGGACAGGTAAACCCATCCTACAATGAGCAGTTCTTC
15,many,NA,TRBV20-1,TRBJ1-5,CSALSGLASNQPQHF,TGCAGTGCACTCTCAGGGTTAGCTAGCAATCAGCCCCAGCATTTT
16,few,NA,TRBV14,TRBJ2-3,CASSPILLTGTDTQYF,TGTGCCAGCAGCCCGATCCTCCTCACAGGGACAGATACGCAGTATTTT
16,many,NA,TRBV7-9,TRBJ1-2,CASSSIRGGDNYGYTF,TGTGCCAGCAGCTCCATTCGCGGGGGGGATAACTATGGCTACACCTTC
14,NA,TRBD1,TRBV18,TRBJ2-5,CASSRKTGAATQYF,TGTGCCAGCTCACGGAAGACAGGGGCTGCGACCCAGTACTTC
14,many,TRBD1,TRBV11-2,TRBJ1-6,CASNQQGLNSPLHF,TGTGCCAGCAACCAACAGGGGCTTAATTCACCCCTCCACTTT
16,many,NA,TRBV7-3,TRBJ2-2,CASSLQPGGQGGELFF,TGTGCCAGCAGCTTACAACCCGGGGGGCAGGGCGGGGAGCTGTTTTTT
12,few,TRBD1,TRBV20-1,TRBJ2-7,CSARKDRAEQYF,TGCAGTGCTAGAAAGGACAGGGCCGAGCAGTACTTC
13,many,NA,TRBV20-1,TRBJ1-1,CSATVGGSTEAFF,TGCAGTGCTACGGTTGGAGGGAGCACTGAAGCTTTCTTT
13,many,NA,TRBV7-2,TRBJ1-5,CASSLHGVQPQHF,TGTGCCAGCAGCTTACATGGCGTTCAGCCCCAGCATTTT
15,NA,TRBD1,TRBV11-2,TRBJ2-7,CASSLGGQRLYEQYF,TGTGCCAGCAGCTTAGGGGGACAGCGCCTCTACGAGCAGTACTTC
14,many,NA,TRBV12-3/TRBV12-4,TRBJ1-5,CASSSNRDLTAQHF,TGTGCCAGCAGCTCGAACAGGGATCTGACAGCCCAGCATTTT
14,many,TRBD2,TRBV11-1,TRBJ2-7,CASSGTSLPYEQYF,TGTGCCAGCAGCGGGACTAGTTTACCCTACGAGCAGTACTTC
17,many,NA,TRBV12-3/TRBV12-4,TRBJ2-6,CASSKERDTTGANVLTF,TGTGCCAGCAGTAAAGAGAGAGACACGACGGGGGCCAACGTCCTGACTTTC
15,NA,TRBD2,TRBV12-3/TRBV12-4,TRBJ2-7,CASSYSGGYYYEQYF,TGTGCCAGCAGCTATAGCGGGGGGTACTACTACGAGCAGTACTTC
16,NA,TRBD1,TRBV6-1,TRBJ1-2,CASSVPPGQGVIGYTF,TGTGCCAGCAGTGTCCCGCCCGGACAGGGAGTCATTGGCTACACCTTC